This TCR beta chain was identified during a study of blood T cells in healthy people across ages. V lost 5 bases and J 6 bases, leaving 22 bases between the germline ends. This CDR3 spans 16 amino acids. Using a J-beta primer mix together with a sample-barcoded 5' primer, a second PCR was run for roughly 7 to 11 cycles. A single record per CDR3 protein comes from TCRdb applying MiXCR to the 5' RACE reads. Of over 1,500,000 distinct CDR3 sequences listed, roughly 43% are singletons. The chain is built from TRBV12-3 or TRBV12-4 and TRBJ1-1; D perhaps matches TRBD1 (5 bases). Sequenced sample: blood. This receptor was obtained from a human donor in good health. CDR3 bases: TGTGCCAGCAGTAGCCGTGGGGGGGGGATTAACCCTGAAGCTTTCTTT. Amino acids: CASSSRGGGINPEAFF.